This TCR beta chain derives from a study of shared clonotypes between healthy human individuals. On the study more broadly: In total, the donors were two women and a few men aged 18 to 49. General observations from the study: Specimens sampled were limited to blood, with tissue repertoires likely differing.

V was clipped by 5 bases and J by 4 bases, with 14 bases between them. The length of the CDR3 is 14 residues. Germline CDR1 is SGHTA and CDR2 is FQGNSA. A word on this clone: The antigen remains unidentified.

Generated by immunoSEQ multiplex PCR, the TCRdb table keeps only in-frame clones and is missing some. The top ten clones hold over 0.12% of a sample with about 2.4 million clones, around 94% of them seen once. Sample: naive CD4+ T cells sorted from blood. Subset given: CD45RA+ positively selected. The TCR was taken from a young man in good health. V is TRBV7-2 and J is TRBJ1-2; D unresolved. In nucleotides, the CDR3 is TGTGCCAGCAGCCCCGTATTGGTAGTCTATGGCTACACCTTC. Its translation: CASSPVLVVYGYTF.